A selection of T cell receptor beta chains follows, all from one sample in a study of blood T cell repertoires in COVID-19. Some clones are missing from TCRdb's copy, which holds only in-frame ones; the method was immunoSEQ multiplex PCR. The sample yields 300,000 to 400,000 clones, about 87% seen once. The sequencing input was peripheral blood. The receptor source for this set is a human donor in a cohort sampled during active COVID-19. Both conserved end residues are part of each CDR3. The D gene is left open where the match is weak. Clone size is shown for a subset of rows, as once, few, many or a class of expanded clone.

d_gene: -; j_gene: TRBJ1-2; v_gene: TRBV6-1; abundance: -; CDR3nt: TGTGCCAGCAGTGAGGAGGGTGGTGGCTACACCTTC; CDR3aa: CASSEEGGGYTF
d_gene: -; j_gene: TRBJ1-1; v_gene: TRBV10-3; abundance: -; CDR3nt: TGTGCCATCAGCATGACAGCTGCGAACACTGAAGCTTTCTTT; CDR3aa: CAISMTAANTEAFF
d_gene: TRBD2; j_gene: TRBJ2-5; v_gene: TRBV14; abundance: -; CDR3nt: TGTGCCACCCGAGCGGGGGGGCCGTGGGAGACCCAGTACTTC; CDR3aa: CATRAGGPWETQYF
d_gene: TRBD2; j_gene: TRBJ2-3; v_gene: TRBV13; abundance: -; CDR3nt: TGTGCCAGCAGCTTAGTTCGGAGGGGACTAGCGGGAGATACGCAGTATTTT; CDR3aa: CASSLVRRGLAGDTQYF
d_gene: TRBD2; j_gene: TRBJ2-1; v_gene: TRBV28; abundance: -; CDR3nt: TGTGCCAGCAGTTTAGGGACTAGCTACAATGAGCAGTTCTTC; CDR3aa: CASSLGTSYNEQFF
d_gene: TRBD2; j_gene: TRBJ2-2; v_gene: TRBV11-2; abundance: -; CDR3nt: TGTGCCAGCAGCCCCCTCAGCCTAGCGGGTAACACCGGGGAGCTGTTTTTT; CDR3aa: CASSPLSLAGNTGELFF
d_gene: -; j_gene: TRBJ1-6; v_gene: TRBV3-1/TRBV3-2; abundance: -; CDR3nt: TGTGCCAGCAGCCAAGTTTCGTCGGAGTCACCCCTCCACTTT; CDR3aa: CASSQVSSESPLHF
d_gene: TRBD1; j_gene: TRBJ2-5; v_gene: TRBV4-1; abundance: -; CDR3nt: TGCGCCAGCAGCCACGGAAAGCTCGGACAGGTCCAAGAGACCCAGTACTTC; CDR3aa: CASSHGKLGQVQETQYF
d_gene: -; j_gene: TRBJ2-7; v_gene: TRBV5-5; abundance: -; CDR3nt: TGTGCCAGCAGCCCGGCCGGGGTCAGGTACTACGAGCAGTACTTC; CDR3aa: CASSPAGVRYYEQYF
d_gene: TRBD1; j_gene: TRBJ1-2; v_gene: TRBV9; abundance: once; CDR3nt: TGTGCCAGCAGTTCCATACAGGGGGCTGGCGGCTACACCTTC; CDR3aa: CASSSIQGAGGYTF
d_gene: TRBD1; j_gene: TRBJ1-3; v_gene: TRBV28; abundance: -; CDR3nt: TGTGCCAGCAGTTTTGGGGGACAGGGAATAATCTCTGGAAACACCATATATTTT; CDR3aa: CASSFGGQGIISGNTIYF
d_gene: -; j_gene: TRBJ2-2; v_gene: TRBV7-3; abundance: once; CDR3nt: TGTGCCAGCAGCTCAGGGTCAGGCTCCGGGGAGCTGTTTTTT; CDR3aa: CASSSGSGSGELFF
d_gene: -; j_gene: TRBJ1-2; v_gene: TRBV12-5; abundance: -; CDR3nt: TGTGCTAGTGGTTTGGCCATAATGGGGGGGCTGAGGGGCTATGGCTACACCTTC; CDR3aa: CASGLAIMGGLRGYGYTF
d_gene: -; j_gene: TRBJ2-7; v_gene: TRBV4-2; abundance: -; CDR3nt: TGTGCCAGCAGCCAAGAGTCAGCGGTTCCTTACGAGCAGTACTTC; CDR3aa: CASSQESAVPYEQYF
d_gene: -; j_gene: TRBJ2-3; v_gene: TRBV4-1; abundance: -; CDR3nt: TGCGCCAGCAGACCCGGTGGTACCAGCACAGATACGCAGTATTTT; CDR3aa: CASRPGGTSTDTQYF
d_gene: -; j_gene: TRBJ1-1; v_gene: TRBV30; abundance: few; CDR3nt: TGTGCCTGGAGTGTCACAAAGAACACTGAAGCTTTCTTT; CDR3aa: CAWSVTKNTEAFF
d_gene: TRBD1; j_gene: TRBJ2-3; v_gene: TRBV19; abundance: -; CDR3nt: TGTGCCAGTAGCGCCGGGACAGGGCTTGCAGATACGCAGTATTTT; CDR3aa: CASSAGTGLADTQYF
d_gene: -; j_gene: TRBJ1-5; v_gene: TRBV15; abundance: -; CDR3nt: TGTGCCACCAGCAGAGACCTTACGGTGGATCAGCCCCAGCATTTT; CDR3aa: CATSRDLTVDQPQHF
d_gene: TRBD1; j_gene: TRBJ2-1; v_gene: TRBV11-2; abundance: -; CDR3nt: TGTGCCAGCAGCAGCGACAGGGGTAATGAGCAGTTCTTC; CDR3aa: CASSSDRGNEQFF
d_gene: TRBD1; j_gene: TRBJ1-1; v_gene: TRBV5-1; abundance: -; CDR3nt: TGCGCCAGCGGGAGGACAGGGCCGAACACTGAAGCTTTCTTT; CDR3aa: CASGRTGPNTEAFF
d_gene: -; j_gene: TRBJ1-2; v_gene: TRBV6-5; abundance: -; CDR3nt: TGTGCCAGCAGTCCCGCCTACCCCCCTGGCTATGGCTACACCTTC; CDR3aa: CASSPAYPPGYGYTF
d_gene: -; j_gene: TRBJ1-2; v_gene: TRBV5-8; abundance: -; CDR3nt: TGTGCCAGCCCCCGACACCCCCTTGTCTATGGCTACACCTTC; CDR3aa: CASPRHPLVYGYTF
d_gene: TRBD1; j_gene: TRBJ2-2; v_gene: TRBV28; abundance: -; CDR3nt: TGTGCCAGCAGGGACAGGGCTTTATCCGGGGAGCTGTTTTTT; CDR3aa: CASRDRALSGELFF
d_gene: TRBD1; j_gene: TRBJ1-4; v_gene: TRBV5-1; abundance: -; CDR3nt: TGCGCCAGCAGCTTGAGGGTGACAGGGGACGAAAAACTGTTTTTT; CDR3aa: CASSLRVTGDEKLFF
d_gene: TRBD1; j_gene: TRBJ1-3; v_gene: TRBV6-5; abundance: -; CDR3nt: TGTGCCAGCAGCCTGGACAGGGGTGGAAACACCATATATTTT; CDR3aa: CASSLDRGGNTIYF
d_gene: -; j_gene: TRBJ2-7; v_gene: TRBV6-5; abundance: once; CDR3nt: TGTGCCAGCAGAGGCCGAGGAAGATCCTACGAGCAGTACTTC; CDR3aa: CASRGRGRSYEQYF
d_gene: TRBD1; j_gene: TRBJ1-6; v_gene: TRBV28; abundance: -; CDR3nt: TGTGCCAGCACCACCGGGACAGCCAATTCACCCCTCCACTTT; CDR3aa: CASTTGTANSPLHF
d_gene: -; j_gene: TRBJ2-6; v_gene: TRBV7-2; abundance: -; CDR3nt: TGTGCCAGCAGCTTAAGTGGGAGGTGGTTTACCGGGGCCAACGTCCTGACTTTC; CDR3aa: CASSLSGRWFTGANVLTF
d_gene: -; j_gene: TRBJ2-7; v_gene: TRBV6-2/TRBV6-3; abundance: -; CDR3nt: TGTGCCAGCAGTTACGGGAGGCTGCGCGAGCAGTACTTC; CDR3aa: CASSYGRLREQYF
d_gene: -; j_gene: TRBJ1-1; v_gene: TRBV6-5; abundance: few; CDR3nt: TGTGCCAGCAGGACGATCTCGGGGATGAACACTGAAGCTTTCTTT; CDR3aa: CASRTISGMNTEAFF
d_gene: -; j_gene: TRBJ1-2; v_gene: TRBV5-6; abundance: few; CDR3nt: TGTGCCAGCAGCTTGGGACTGGGTGGCTACACCTTC; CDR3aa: CASSLGLGGYTF
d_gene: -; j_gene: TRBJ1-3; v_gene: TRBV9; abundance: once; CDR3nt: TGTGCCAGCAGCGTAGACGGCGACTATGACACCATATATTTT; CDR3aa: CASSVDGDYDTIYF
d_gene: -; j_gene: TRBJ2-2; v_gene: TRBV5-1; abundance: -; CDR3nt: TGCGCCAGCAGCTTGCGGGGGGCCGCAGTTAACACCGGGGAGCTGTTTTTT; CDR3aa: CASSLRGAAVNTGELFF
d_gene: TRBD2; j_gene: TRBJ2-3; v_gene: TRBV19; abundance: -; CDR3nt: TGTGCCAGTAGATCATGGACTAGCGGACCCACAGATACGCAGTATTTT; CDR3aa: CASRSWTSGPTDTQYF
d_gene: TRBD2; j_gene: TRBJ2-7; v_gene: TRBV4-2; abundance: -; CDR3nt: TGTGCCAGCAGCCAAGCCGGACTAGCGGGGTCCTACGAGCAGTACTTC; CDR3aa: CASSQAGLAGSYEQYF
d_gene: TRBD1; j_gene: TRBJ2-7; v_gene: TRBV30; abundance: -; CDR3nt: TGTGCCTGGGAAACAGGGGGTGGTGGCTACGAGCAGTACTTC; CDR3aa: CAWETGGGGYEQYF
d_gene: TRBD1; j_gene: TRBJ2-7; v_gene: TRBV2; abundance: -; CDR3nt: TGTGCCAGCAGCCAGACAGGGTTCTACTACGAGCAGTACTTC; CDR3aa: CASSQTGFYYEQYF
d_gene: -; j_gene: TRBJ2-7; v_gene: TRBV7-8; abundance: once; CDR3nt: TGTGCCAGCAGCTTAGCCCCCGACAGGAGCTCCTACGAGCAGTACTTC; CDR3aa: CASSLAPDRSSYEQYF